Here is one T cell receptor (beta chain) with its context. Its antigen is currently unknown. The data originate from a study of OX40 agonist ivuxolimab in advanced cancers. For the study at large: At 0.01 to 10 mg/kg, ivuxolimab was administered intravenously to patients every 2 weeks. Study conclusions and caveats: Average numbers of expanded clones were greater in CD8+ T cells than in CD4+.

TCRdb's table, derived via immunoSEQ multiplex PCR, lists solely in-frame clones and lacks some. Among tens of thousands of clones listed, roughly 90% were seen once. Germline lookup yields CDR1 SGHRS and CDR2 YFSETQ. The CDR3 loop spans 17 amino acids. V was clipped by 4 bases and J by 4 bases; unmatched bases: 16. The rearrangement uses TRBV5-1 and TRBJ2-7; 8 positions agree with TRBD2. Source: CD4+ or CD8+ T cells sorted from blood, taken in a trial of the OX40 agonist ivuxolimab. The sequence derives from an adult with an advanced solid tumor such as melanoma, head and neck, liver or kidney cancer. CDR3 nucleotides: TGCGCCAGCAGCCGGCAACCGGGGGGGATAGAGGGATACGAGCAGTACTTC. Protein sequence: CASSRQPGGIEGYEQYF. Combining the CDR3 with reference TRBV5-1 and TRBJ2-7 gives the whole variable domain KAGVTQTPRYLIKTRGQQVTLSCSPISGHRSVSWYQQTPGQGLQFLFEYFSETQRNKGNFPGRFSGRQFSNSRSEMNVSTLELGDSALYLCASSRQPGGIEGYEQYFGPGTRLTVT.